One sample yielded the 28 T cell receptor beta chains listed below, sequenced in a study of blood T cell repertoires in COVID-19 (dated by TCRdb to about 2020). Libraries were made using the immunoSEQ multiplex PCR assay. As stored in TCRdb, this immuneACCESS dataset retains in-frame rearrangements with V and J assigned. A fraction of the clones does not appear; measured against another copy, unresolved V genes explain less than half of the discrepancy, and the remainder lacks a known reason. The sample yields some 90,000 clones; around 88% were counted once. The biggest ten clones account for 18% of the sample. Source material: peripheral blood. The receptor source for this set is a woman aged 55-70 years with COVID-19, enrolled during active disease.

This clone occurred once. The rearrangement uses TRBV5-5 and TRBJ2-1, with TRBD1 identical over 9 bases. Looked up from germline, CDR1 is SGHKS and CDR2 is YYEKEE (reference sequence). Trimming at V came to 2 bases and at J to 7 bases, leaving 7 bases not matched to a gene. This CDR3 contains 15 residues. This CDR3 is CASSFTTGGWNEQFF. Written as DNA, the CDR3 is TGTGCCAGCAGCTTTACGACAGGGGGTTGGAATGAGCAGTTCTTC. The full variable domain, rest sourced from reference TRBV5-5 and TRBJ2-1, is DAGVTQSPTHLIKTRGQQVTLRCSPISGHKSVSWYQQVLGQGPQFIFQYYEKEERGRGNFPDRFSARQFPNYSSELNVNALLLGDSALYLCASSFTTGGWNEQFFGPGTRLTVL.

Here the CDR3 DNA reads TGCGCCAGCAGCTTGGGGGGGCTGTCTAACCACGAGCAGTACTTC. Residues: CASSLGGLSNHEQYF. V is TRBV5-1 and J is TRBJ2-7; tentative D call: TRBD1 (6 bases). The CDR3 has 15 residues. Germline V gene sequence: CDR1 SGHRS, CDR2 YFSETQ. V gave up 0 bases and J gave up 5 bases, with 15 bases separating them.

The CDR3 spells CASRDTGGDTQYF. The CDR3 DNA is TGTGCCAGCAGAGATACAGGGGGAGATACGCAGTATTTT. V and J are TRBV27 and TRBJ2-3; 8 positions agree with TRBD1. The CDR3 consists of 13 residues. J was trimmed by 5 bases and V by 6 bases; bases with no gene match: 4. CDR1 and CDR2 from the germline V gene are MNHEY and SMNVEV (reference sequence).

The chain recombines TRBV10-2 with TRBJ1-5; weak D call: TRBD1 (5 bases). V dropped 3 bases and J dropped 4 bases, with 10 bases sitting between them. Germline CDR1 and CDR2: WSHSY and SAAADI. CDR3 size: 14 residues. The CDR3 DNA reads TGCGCCAGCAGTGACCCGGACATTAATCAGCCCCAGCATTTT. It translates to CASSDPDINQPQHF.

The CDR3 bases are TGTGCCAGCAGCTCTGCCTGGGGCGGGGGGGGACAACCAGATACGCAGTATTTT. This codes for CASSSAWGGGGQPDTQYF. This sequence joins TRBV5-4 and TRBJ2-3; 9 positions match TRBD2. Germline CDR1 reads SGHNT; CDR2 reads YYREEE (reference sequence). Trimming at V came to 3 bases and at J to 4 bases, leaving 15 bases not matched to a gene. The CDR3 runs 18 residues. The full variable domain, rest sourced from reference TRBV5-4 and TRBJ2-3, is ETGVTQSPTHLIKTRGQQVTLRCSSQSGHNTVSWYQQALGQGPQFIFQYYREEENGRGNFPPRFSGLQFPNYSSELNVNALELDDSALYLCASSSAWGGGGQPDTQYFGPGTRLTVL.

The chain links TRBV20-1 to TRBJ2-7; tentatively, D is TRBD2 (6 bases). The CDR3 sequence is 13 residues long. Germline V CDR1 and CDR2: DFQATT, SNEGSKA (reference sequence). Trimming took off 3 bases at V and 2 bases at J, with 11 bases between the two ends. The CDR3: CSASLGLTYEQYF. CDR3 bases: TGCAGTGCTAGTTTGGGACTGACCTACGAGCAGTACTTC.

The V and J genes are TRBV6-2 or TRBV6-3 and TRBJ1-2; 7 nucleotides match TRBD1. Germline CDR1 and CDR2: MNHEY and SVGEGT. The V gene end was trimmed by 5 bases and the J gene end by 4 bases; junction bases not matched to a gene: 10. The CDR3 is made up of 15 amino acids. CDR3 protein: CASSGPDRPPYGYTF. The DNA of the CDR3 is TGTGCCAGCAGTGGCCCGGACAGGCCACCCTATGGCTACACCTTC.

V and J are TRBV5-6 and TRBJ1-2; 9 bases are a match to TRBD1. This CDR3 comprises 16 residues. Germline V gene lookup returns CDR1 SGHDT and CDR2 YYEEEE. V lost 0 bases to trimming and J lost 4 bases; unmatched junction nucleotides: 7. CDR3 DNA: TGTGCCAGCAGCTTGGACAGGGGGCTTATTGGCTATGGCTACACCTTC. It yields the protein CASSLDRGLIGYGYTF.

This clone showed up just once. The chain joins TRBV18 to TRBJ1-2, with D tentatively TRBD1 (5 bases). This CDR3 is 18 amino acids long. V was shortened by 1 base and J by 2 bases, with 20 bases between the two germline ends. Per the germline V gene, CDR1 is KGHSH and CDR2 is LQKENI. CDR3 DNA: TGTGCCAGCTCACCACGAGGGATGGGACTACCCTCAAACTATGGCTACACCTTC. Translating gives CASSPRGMGLPSNYGYTF.

The chain couples TRBV7-9 to TRBJ2-7, with 7 positions matching TRBD1. The CDR3 has 14 residues. The V and J ends lost 5 bases and 1 base, in that order; junction bases with no gene match: 5. Looked up from germline, CDR1 is SEHNR and CDR2 is FQNEAQ (reference sequence). The CDR3 coding sequence is TGTGCCAGCAGCCAAAAGGGACAGTCCTACGAGCAGTACTTC. Translated: CASSQKGQSYEQYF.

The chain joins TRBV6-4 to TRBJ2-1, with TRBD1 identical over 9 bases. V dropped 0 bases and J dropped 8; count of bases not matched to a gene: 14. Germline-derived CDR1 and CDR2 are MRHNA and SNTAGT. The CDR3 runs 18 residues. In nucleotides, the CDR3 is TGTGCCAGCAGTGACTCAAAGGACAGGGGCTTTTATCGTTATGAGCAGTTCTTC. This codes for CASSDSKDRGFYRYEQFF.

This clone was observed a few times. The chain combines TRBV18 with TRBJ1-2, with TRBD1 identical over 10 bases. There are 14 residues in the CDR3. V shed 2 bases and J 7 bases; nucleotides not matched to a gene: 4. CDR1 KGHSH and CDR2 LQKENI come from the germline V gene. The CDR3 loop reads CASSPGTGVGGYTF. CDR3 DNA sequence: TGTGCCAGCTCACCAGGGACAGGGGTTGGTGGCTACACCTTC.

This chain joins TRBV18 and TRBJ2-5; 7 bases match TRBD2. V was pared by 1 base and J by 4 bases, with 6 bases of the junction left unmatched. Per germline, CDR1 KGHSH and CDR2 LQKENI. This CDR3 is 15 amino acids long. CDR3 sequence reads: CASSPLTRGGETQYF. The CDR3, as DNA: TGTGCCAGCTCACCACTGACGCGCGGGGGAGAGACCCAGTACTTC.

This chain links TRBV12-3 or TRBV12-4 with TRBJ1-2, with a tentative D call TRBD1 (5 bases). V lost 2 bases, J lost 6 bases, and 10 bases lay in between. The CDR3 length is 13 residues. CDR3 in amino acids: CASSLSRVNGYTF. As DNA, the CDR3 is TGTGCCAGCAGTTTAAGCAGGGTAAATGGCTACACCTTC.

The CDR3 region has the DNA TGTGCCAGCAGTTTCCGAGATCAGCCCCAGCATTTT. Its translation: CASSFRDQPQHF. This rearrangement joins TRBV27 to TRBJ1-5; D unclear. This CDR3 is 12 amino acids long. Germline V gives CDR1 MNHEY, CDR2 SMNVEV (reference sequence). Trimming stripped 3 bases from V and 5 bases from J, with 5 bases between.

The J gene is TRBJ1-6, the V gene TRBV6-5; 8 nucleotides align to TRBD1. The CDR3 is 15 amino acids. Germline loops: CDR1 MNHEY, CDR2 SVGAGI. The junction had 9 bases not matched to a gene; V was cut back by 6 bases and J by 8 bases. CDR3 DNA sequence: TGTGCCAGCAGGCTCACCGGGACAGGTTATTCACCCCTCCACTTT. Residues: CASRLTGTGYSPLHF.

V usage is TRBV12-3 or TRBV12-4 and J usage is TRBJ1-1; D unresolved. The CDR3 contains 11 residues. Deletions cut 3 bases from V and 7 bases from J, with 6 bases between. Here the CDR3 DNA reads TGTGCCAGCAGTTTTTATAATGAAGCTTTCTTT. It yields the protein CASSFYNEAFF.

The rearrangement joins TRBV7-2 to TRBJ1-1, with a possible D match to TRBD1 (5 bases). This CDR3 is 17 amino acids long. The V end lost 5 bases, the J end lost 4 bases, and 23 bases lay between the germline ends. The germline CDR1 and CDR2 sequences are SGHTA and FQGNSA. As DNA, the CDR3 is TGTGCCAGCAGCCTAAGGGGTGGTAGGGGCCGGAGCACTGAAGCTTTCTTT. This translates into CASSLRGGRGRSTEAFF. Looking up the rest from reference TRBV7-2 and TRBJ1-1 gives the full variable domain: GAGVSQSPSNKVTEKGKDVELRCDPISGHTALYWYRQSLGQGLEFLIYFQGNSAPDKSGLPSDRFSAERTGGSVSTLTIQRTQQEDSAVYLCASSLRGGRGRSTEAFFGQGTRLTVV.

The chain has TRBV19 and TRBJ2-2, with 7 bases fitting TRBD2. Losses at the gene ends were 9 bases for V and 7 bases for J; bases not matched to a gene: 14. Germline values: CDR1 LNHDA, CDR2 SQIVND (reference sequence). This CDR3 region has 15 residues. CDR3 DNA: TGTGCCAGCACCCTTTTCACGGGGGGTGGCGGGGAGCTGTTTTTT. Its protein product is CASTLFTGGGGELFF.

The rearrangement uses TRBV7-2 and TRBJ2-1; maybe TRBD2 (7 bases). The CDR3 runs 15 residues. Trimming removed 3 bases at V and 4 bases at J, with 13 bases between. CDR1 and CDR2 (germline): SGHTA, FQGNSA. CDR3 in DNA: TGTGCCAGCAGCTTGGAGGGGGGGCCTTACAATGAGCAGTTCTTC. Encoded protein: CASSLEGGPYNEQFF.

The chain carries TRBV7-2 and TRBJ1-6; weak D call: TRBD1 (5 bases). V lost 6 bases to trimming and J lost 8 bases, with 17 bases between them. The germline V gene encodes CDR1 SGHTA and CDR2 FQGNSA. The CDR3 spans 15 residues. The CDR3 sequence: CASRMTVAPDSPLHF. The DNA of the CDR3 is TGTGCCAGCAGAATGACAGTCGCCCCCGATTCACCCCTCCACTTT.

V gene TRBV7-9 combines with J gene TRBJ1-2, with a possible D match to TRBD1 (6 bases). CDR3 size: 13 residues. V was shortened by 6 bases and J by 6 bases, with 14 bases between the two germline ends. CDR1 is SEHNR, CDR2 FQNEAQ, per germline (reference sequence). CDR3 in amino acids: CASRLVGGDGYTF. The CDR3, as DNA: TGTGCCAGCAGGCTAGTAGGGGGTGATGGCTACACCTTC.

This chain joins TRBV4-2 and TRBJ1-4; D unclear. The CDR3 consists of 14 residues. Trimming cost V 0 bases and J 4 bases, with 6 bases left between them. The germline V gene encodes CDR1 LGHNA and CDR2 YNFKEQ. The CDR3 reads CASSQDIGNEKLFF. The CDR3 coding sequence is TGTGCCAGCAGCCAAGATATCGGTAATGAAAAACTGTTTTTT.

The rearrangement joins TRBV7-8 to TRBJ1-5; weak D call: TRBD1 (6 bases). The CDR3 extends over 18 amino acids. The V gene's germline CDR1 is SGHVS and CDR2 FQNEAQ. V lost 2 bases to trimming and J lost 4 bases, with 21 bases between them. The CDR3 nucleotides are TGTGCCAGCAGCTTATTCCCATCGGTCGACAGGAGAAATCAGCCCCAGCATTTT. Its translation: CASSLFPSVDRRNQPQHF.

The chain is built from TRBV5-1 and TRBJ1-6, with D unresolved. This CDR3 spans 14 amino acids. Trimming removed 0 bases from V and 9 bases from J, with 10 bases in between. The germline gives CDR1 SGHRS, CDR2 YFSETQ. The CDR3 region has the DNA TGCGCCAGCAGCTTGGAGGTAGCGGGTTCACCCCTCCACTTT. This codes for CASSLEVAGSPLHF.

The genes are TRBV6-5 and TRBJ1-5, with 9 bases aligning to TRBD1. The CDR3 is 14 amino acids. CDR1 and CDR2 from the germline V gene are MNHEY and SVGAGI. The trim removed 4 bases at V and 5 bases at J, leaving 3 bases unmatched. The CDR3 spells CASSSGTGHQPQHF. The CDR3 DNA follows: TGTGCCAGCAGTTCCGGGACAGGGCATCAGCCCCAGCATTTT.

Turning to this clone: The junction and the germline gene differ at one end; a read error may be behind it. V and J are TRBV18 and TRBJ2-2, with D tentatively TRBD2 (5 bases). CDR3 size: 14 residues. Germline CDR1 is KGHSH and CDR2 is LQKENI. CDR3 sequence: CASSPRTATGKLFF. The CDR3 bases are TGTGCCAGCTCACCCCGGACTGCTACCGGGAAGCTGTTTTTT.

This chain connects TRBV6-5 to TRBJ1-2, with 8 bases fitting TRBD1. The CDR3 consists of 15 residues. Trimming removed 6 bases from V and 5 bases from J; junction bases left unmatched: 11. The V gene's germline CDR1 is MNHEY and CDR2 SVGAGI. Written as DNA, the CDR3 is TGTGCCAGCAGCCCGACTGGACAGGGAGATTATGGCTACACCTTC. Translated: CASSPTGQGDYGYTF.